This T cell receptor (beta chain) was identified in a study of tumor-infiltrating lymphocytes in oesophageal squamous cell carcinoma. MiXCR, applied by TCRdb to the PCR reads, yields one record per CDR3 protein. The repertoire holds just under 20,000 distinct CDR3 sequences, with about 43% as singletons. The CDR3 length is 15 residues. Germline CDR1 SGHRS, CDR2 YFSETQ. Sequenced sample: normal esophageal tissue next to the tumor. The J gene is TRBJ2-1, the V gene TRBV5-1; D is unclear. The tail of the sequence fits TRBJ2-7 better, so the J call may be wrong. The sequence was collected from a male donor with esophageal squamous cell carcinoma. The CDR3 sequence is CASSLRVGSTDTQYF. CDR3 DNA: TGCGCCAGCAGCTTGAGAGTGGGGTCCACAGATACGCAGTACTTC.